This T cell receptor beta chain emerged from a study of Graves' ophthalmopathy and Graves' hyperthyroidism. This clonotype was seen at least ten times. Hyperthyroidism was new, under 2 months, in patients aged 18 to 65. The authors diagnosed from clinical symptoms, serum thyroxine, TRAb, thyroid ultrasound and orbital computed tomography. V lost 5 bases and J lost 4, with 17 bases in between. Per germline, CDR1 LNHDA and CDR2 SQIVND (reference sequence). The CDR3 extends over 15 amino acids. Transcripts of RNA were the source for amplifying TCR beta CDR3 regions. The library came from an HTBI-primed first-round RT-PCR and a second-round multiplex PCR. One entry per CDR3 protein results from TCRdb running MiXCR on the multiplex PCR reads. The sample carries 1 million to 1.3 million distinct CDR3 sequences, roughly two fifths recorded once.

Sequencing used peripheral blood or thyroid tissue (not recorded which). The V and J genes are TRBV19 and TRBJ1-2; no reliable D call. This receptor was obtained from an adult man with Graves' hyperthyroidism. The CDR3 protein is CASSPGRVVGYGYTF. CDR3 sequence (DNA): TGTGCCAGTAGTCCCGGGAGGGTAGTCGGCTATGGCTACACCTTC.